Below, one TCR beta chain is given with its context. Its antigen is currently unknown. Clones were read by immunoSEQ multiplex PCR, and TCRdb kept only the in-frame ones, dropping some. The table includes some 110,000 clones, roughly 88% detected once. The record originates from a study of cytomegalovirus exposure and HLA in healthy donors. Trimming removed 4 bases from V and 5 bases from J; junction bases left unmatched: 11. This CDR3 is built from 16 residues. Looked up from germline, CDR1 is LNHDA and CDR2 is SQIVND (reference sequence). Study results and caveats: Most TCR sequences were uncommon, yet certain public TCRs appeared in many donors. The classifier reportedly diagnosed cytomegalovirus status with high specificity and sensitivity. The CMV antigen specificity of three CMV-associated chains was confirmed through in vitro analysis. There were approximately 150 TCR beta chains listed as cytomegalovirus-associated.

This clonotype was sampled from a young man in good health and CMV-seronegative. This chain uses TRBV19 with TRBJ1-2, with 9 bases aligning to TRBD1. What was sequenced was PBMCs. CDR3: CASSKTPGQGTYGYTF. For the CDR3, the DNA is TGTGCCAGTAGTAAAACCCCGGGACAGGGAACATATGGCTACACCTTC.